This T cell receptor beta chain was captured by sequencing in a study of CD8+CD57+ T cells in acquired aplastic anemia. Background on the study: DNA recovered from sorted CD4+ and CD8+ cells had a mean of about 3.5 ug. Healthy donors averaged roughly 11 million reads for CD4+ cells. General study findings and limits: Under 35 was the count of CD8+ CDR3 sequences that patients shared with controls.

As to this clonotype: The antigen remains undetermined.

This CDR3 is built from 15 residues. The germline V gene encodes CDR1 ENHRY and CDR2 SYGVKD. Unmatched junction bases numbered 5, after V lost 3 bases and J lost 5 bases. For CDR3 and TCR beta VDJ profiling, genomic DNA was the template used. One entry per CDR3 protein results from TCRdb running MiXCR on the reads. Of hundreds of thousands of distinct CDR3 sequences detected, 65% to 80% appear once; the ten largest clones hold around 4%. Sequenced input: sorted CD4+, CD8+, or CD8+CD57+ T cells (not recorded which) from PBMCs. This chain links TRBV10-3 with TRBJ2-1, with 9 nucleotides matching TRBD2. The clonotype was recovered from a human donor in good health, serving as a control. CDR3 nucleotides: TGTGCCATCAGTGATGGGCGGGGGGGGAACAATGAGCAGTTCTTC. Amino acids: CAISDGRGGNNEQFF.